A single sample is the source of the 9 T cell receptor beta chains below, sequenced in a study of blood T cells in healthy people across ages. Primed by a sample-barcoded 5' primer and a J-beta primer mix, a second PCR proceeded for roughly 6 to 12 cycles. TCRdb used MiXCR to reprocess the 5' RACE reads, holding one entry per CDR3 protein. The table records fewer than 700,000 distinct CDR3 sequences, roughly 43% of them present only once. Material for sequencing was blood. The receptor set was obtained from a man older than 75 in good health.

This clonotype was detected a few times. This chain's CDR3 is CASSNRGRQETQYF. Here the CDR3 DNA reads TGTGCCAGCAGTAACAGGGGAAGACAAGAGACCCAGTACTTC. V gene TRBV12-3 or TRBV12-4 combines with J gene TRBJ2-5; TRBD1 aligns across 7 bases. Germline trimming cut 5 bases from V and 2 bases from J; bases unmatched to any gene: 5. This CDR3 is 14 amino acids long.

This rearrangement joins TRBV28 to TRBJ1-5; 12 bases fit TRBD1. This CDR3 is built from 15 residues. CDR1 and CDR2 (germline): MDHEN, SYDVKM. With V trimmed by 9 bases and J by 6 bases, 9 bases remained unmatched. The CDR3 spells CASFPGTGGLQPQHF. The CDR3 DNA reads as TGTGCCAGTTTTCCCGGGACAGGGGGCCTTCAGCCCCAGCATTTT.

There are a few counts of this clonotype. The gene calls are TRBV7-9 and TRBJ2-3; no reliable D call. V dropped 2 bases and J dropped 1 base, with 16 bases sitting between them. CDR3 length: 17 residues. CDR1 is SEHNR, CDR2 FQNEAQ, per germline (reference sequence). The CDR3 region is CASSLWMSNAGTDTQYF. CDR3 DNA: TGTGCCAGCAGCTTATGGATGTCGAACGCAGGCACAGATACGCAGTATTTT.

This clonotype was seen ten or more times. This rearrangement joins TRBV6-6 to TRBJ1-6, with 7 bases that match TRBD1. CDR3 size: 14 residues. From germline, CDR1 is MNHNY and CDR2 SVGAGI (reference sequence). Trimming removed 5 bases from V and 9 bases from J; junction bases left unmatched: 7. The CDR3 sequence: CASSKQGSSSPLHF. DNA of the CDR3: TGTGCCAGCAGTAAACAGGGGTCTAGTTCACCCCTCCACTTT.

This clonotype appeared a few times. The genes are TRBV18 and TRBJ2-1; D unresolved. Trimming left V 1 base short and J 8 bases short, with 18 bases between. The CDR3 has 16 residues. Germline loops: CDR1 KGHSH, CDR2 LQKENI. The CDR3 sequence is CASSPQAPELLHEQFF. The CDR3 bases are TGTGCCAGCTCACCACAGGCCCCGGAGTTGTTGCATGAGCAGTTCTTC.

CDR3 DNA sequence: TGTGCCAGCAACTCCGGTTTACAGGGAGGGAATTCACCCCTCCACTTT. Protein product: CASNSGLQGGNSPLHF. J is TRBJ1-6 and V is TRBV28; tentatively, D is TRBD1 (6 bases). The V end was cut by 7 bases, the J end by 7 bases, with 20 bases between. The germline CDR1 and CDR2 sequences are MDHEN and SYDVKM. The length of the CDR3 is 16 residues.

This clonotype was detected ten times or more. This rearrangement joins TRBV29-1 to TRBJ1-2; no clear D gene. V was clipped by 4 bases and J by 5 bases, with 14 bases between them. The CDR3 length is 13 residues. Germline CDR1 and CDR2: SQVTM and ANQGSEA. The CDR3 here is CSVAAVGSYGYTF. CDR3 nucleotide sequence: TGCAGCGTTGCAGCAGTAGGTTCATATGGCTACACCTTC.

A note on this clonotype: This sequence may be a read error, since a much larger clone differs from it by one base. The CDR3 here is CASSETGGTYNKQFF. DNA for the CDR3: TGCGCCAGCAGTGAGACGGGGGGAACCTACAATAAGCAGTTCTTC. The chain carries TRBV10-2 and TRBJ2-1; TRBD2 agrees at 7 bases. CDR3 length: 15 amino acids. CDR1 WSHSY and CDR2 SAAADI come from the germline V gene.

The J gene is TRBJ1-1, the V gene TRBV7-8, with 9 bases matching TRBD1. J gave up 4 bases and V 1 base, and 10 bases lay outside the gene matches. This CDR3 region has 17 residues. Germline V CDR1 and CDR2: SGHVS, FQNEAQ. The CDR3 loop is CASSLGQGVMVGTEAFF. CDR3 DNA: TGTGCCAGCAGCTTAGGACAGGGGGTGATGGTGGGCACTGAAGCTTTCTTT.